This T cell receptor (beta chain) derives from a study of T cells in localized non-small cell lung cancer. This clone was seen only a few times. The CDR3 extends over 13 amino acids. The germline CDR1 and CDR2 sequences are SGDLS and YYNGEE. V lost 6 bases and J lost 0, with 9 bases in between. Only in-frame clones appear in the TCRdb table, and some are missing; sequencing was by immunoSEQ multiplex PCR. The profile shows 55,000 to 65,000 clones, approximately 93% of them singletons. The sequences come from peripheral blood, collected before any cancer treatment. The TCR comes from a man aged 35-75 years with stage I lung adenocarcinoma. The chain has TRBV9 and TRBJ1-1; tentatively, D is TRBD1 (5 bases). The CDR3 nucleotides read TGTGCCAGCACGGGGGAGGTGAACACTGAAGCTTTCTTT. Its protein is CASTGEVNTEAFF.